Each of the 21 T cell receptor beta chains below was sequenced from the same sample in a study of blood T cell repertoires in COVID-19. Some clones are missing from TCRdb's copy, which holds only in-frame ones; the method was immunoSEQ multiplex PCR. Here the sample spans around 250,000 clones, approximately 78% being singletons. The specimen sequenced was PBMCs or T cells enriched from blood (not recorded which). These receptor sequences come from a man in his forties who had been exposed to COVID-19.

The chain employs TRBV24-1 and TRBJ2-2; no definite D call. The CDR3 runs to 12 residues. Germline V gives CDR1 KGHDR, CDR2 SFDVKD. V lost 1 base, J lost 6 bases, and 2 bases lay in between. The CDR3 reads CATSDFSGELFF. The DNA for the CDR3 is TGTGCCACCAGTGATTTCTCCGGGGAGCTGTTTTTT.

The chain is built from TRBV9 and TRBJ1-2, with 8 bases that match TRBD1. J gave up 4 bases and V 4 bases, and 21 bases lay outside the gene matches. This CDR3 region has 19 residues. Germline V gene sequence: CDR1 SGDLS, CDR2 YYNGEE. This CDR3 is CASSSRSTTGDSNRYGYTF. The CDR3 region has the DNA TGTGCCAGCAGCTCAAGAAGCACGACAGGGGACTCAAACCGCTATGGCTACACCTTC.

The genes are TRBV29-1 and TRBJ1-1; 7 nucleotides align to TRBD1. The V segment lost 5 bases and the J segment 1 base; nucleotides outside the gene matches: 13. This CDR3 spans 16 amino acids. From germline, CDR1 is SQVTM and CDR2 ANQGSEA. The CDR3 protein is CSVNWVLQGRNTEAFF. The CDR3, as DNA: TGCAGCGTTAATTGGGTTTTACAGGGGAGGAACACTGAAGCTTTCTTT.

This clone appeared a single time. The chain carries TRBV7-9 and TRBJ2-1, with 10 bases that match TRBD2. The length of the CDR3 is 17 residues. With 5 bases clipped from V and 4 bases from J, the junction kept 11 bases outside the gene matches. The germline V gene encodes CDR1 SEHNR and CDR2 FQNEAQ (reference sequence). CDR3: CASSTQQREGTYNEQFF. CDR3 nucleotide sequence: TGTGCCAGCAGCACCCAACAGCGGGAGGGGACGTACAATGAGCAGTTCTTC.

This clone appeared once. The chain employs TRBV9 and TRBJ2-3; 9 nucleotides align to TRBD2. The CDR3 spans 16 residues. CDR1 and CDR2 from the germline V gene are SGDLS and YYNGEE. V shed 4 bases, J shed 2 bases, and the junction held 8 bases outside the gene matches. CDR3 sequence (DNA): TGTGCCAGCAGCCCTGAGACTAGCGGACTCACAGATACGCAGTATTTT. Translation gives CASSPETSGLTDTQYF.

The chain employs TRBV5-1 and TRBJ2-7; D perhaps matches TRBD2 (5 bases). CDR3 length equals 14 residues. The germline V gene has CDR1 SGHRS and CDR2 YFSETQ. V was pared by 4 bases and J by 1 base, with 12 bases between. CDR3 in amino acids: CASSRAETSYEQYF. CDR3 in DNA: TGCGCCAGCAGCCGAGCGGAAACTTCCTACGAGCAGTACTTC.

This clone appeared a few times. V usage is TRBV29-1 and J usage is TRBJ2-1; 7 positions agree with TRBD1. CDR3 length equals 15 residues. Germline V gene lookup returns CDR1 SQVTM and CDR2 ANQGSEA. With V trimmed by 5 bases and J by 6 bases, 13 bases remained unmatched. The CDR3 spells CSVWPGRGKGNEQFF. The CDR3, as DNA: TGCAGCGTTTGGCCGGGCAGGGGGAAAGGCAATGAGCAGTTCTTC.

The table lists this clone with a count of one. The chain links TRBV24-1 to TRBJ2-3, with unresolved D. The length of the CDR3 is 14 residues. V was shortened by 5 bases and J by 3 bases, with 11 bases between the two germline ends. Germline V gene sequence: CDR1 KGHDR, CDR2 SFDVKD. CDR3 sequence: CATSGGPKTDTQYF. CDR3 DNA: TGTGCCACCAGTGGTGGGCCCAAGACAGATACGCAGTATTTT.

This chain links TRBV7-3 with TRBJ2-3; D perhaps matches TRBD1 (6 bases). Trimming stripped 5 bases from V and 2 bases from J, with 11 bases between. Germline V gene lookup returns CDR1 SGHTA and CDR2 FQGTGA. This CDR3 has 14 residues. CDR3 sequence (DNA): TGTGCCAGCAGCCTGGGACACGCCACAGATACGCAGTATTTT. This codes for CASSLGHATDTQYF.

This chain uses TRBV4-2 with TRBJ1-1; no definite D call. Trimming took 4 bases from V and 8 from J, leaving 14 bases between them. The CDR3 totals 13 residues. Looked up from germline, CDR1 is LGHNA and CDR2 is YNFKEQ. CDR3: CASSPSGGLEAFF. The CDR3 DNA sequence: TGTGCCAGCAGCCCATCGGGAGGGTTAGAAGCTTTCTTT.

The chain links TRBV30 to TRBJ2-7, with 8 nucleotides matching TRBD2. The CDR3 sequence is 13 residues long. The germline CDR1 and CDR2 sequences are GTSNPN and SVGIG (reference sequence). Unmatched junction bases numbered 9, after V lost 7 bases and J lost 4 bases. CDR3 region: CAFWAGGSYEQYF. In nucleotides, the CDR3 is TGTGCCTTTTGGGCGGGAGGCTCTTACGAGCAGTACTTC.

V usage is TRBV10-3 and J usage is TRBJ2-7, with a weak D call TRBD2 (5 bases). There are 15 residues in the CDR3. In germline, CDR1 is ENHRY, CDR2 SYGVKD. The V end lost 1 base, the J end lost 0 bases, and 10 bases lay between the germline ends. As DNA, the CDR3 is TGTGCCATCAGTGAGTATGAGGGTCCCTCCTACGAGCAGTACTTC. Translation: CAISEYEGPSYEQYF.

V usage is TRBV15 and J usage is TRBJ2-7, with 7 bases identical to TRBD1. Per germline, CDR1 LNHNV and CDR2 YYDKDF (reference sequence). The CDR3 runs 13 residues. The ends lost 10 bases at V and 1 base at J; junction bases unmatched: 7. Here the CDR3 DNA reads TGTGCCATATCAGGGGGAACTTCCTACGAGCAGTACTTC. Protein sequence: CAISGGTSYEQYF.

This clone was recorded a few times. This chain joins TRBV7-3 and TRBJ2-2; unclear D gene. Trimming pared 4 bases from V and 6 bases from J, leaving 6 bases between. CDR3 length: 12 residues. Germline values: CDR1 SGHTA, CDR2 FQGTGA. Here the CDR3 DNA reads TGTGCCAGCAGCTCTAGACCCGGGGAGCTGTTTTTT. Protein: CASSSRPGELFF.

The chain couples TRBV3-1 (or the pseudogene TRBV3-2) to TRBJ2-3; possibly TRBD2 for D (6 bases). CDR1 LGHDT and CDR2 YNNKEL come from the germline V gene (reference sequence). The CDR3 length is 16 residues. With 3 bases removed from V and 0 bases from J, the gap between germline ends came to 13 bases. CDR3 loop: CASSQSWGLSTDTQYF. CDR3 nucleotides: TGTGCCAGCAGCCAGTCCTGGGGACTGAGCACAGATACGCAGTATTTT.

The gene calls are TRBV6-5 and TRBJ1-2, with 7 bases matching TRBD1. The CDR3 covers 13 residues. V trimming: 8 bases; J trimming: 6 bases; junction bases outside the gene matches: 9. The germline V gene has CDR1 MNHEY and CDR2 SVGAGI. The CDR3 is CASGRGRFDGYTF. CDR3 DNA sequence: TGTGCCAGCGGAAGGGGGCGATTCGATGGCTACACCTTC.

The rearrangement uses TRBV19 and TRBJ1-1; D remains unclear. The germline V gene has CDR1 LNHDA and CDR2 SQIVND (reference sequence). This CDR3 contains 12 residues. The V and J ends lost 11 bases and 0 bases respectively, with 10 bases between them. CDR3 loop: CAGTGVNTEAFF. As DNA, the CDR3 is TGTGCCGGCACGGGAGTGAACACTGAAGCTTTCTTT.

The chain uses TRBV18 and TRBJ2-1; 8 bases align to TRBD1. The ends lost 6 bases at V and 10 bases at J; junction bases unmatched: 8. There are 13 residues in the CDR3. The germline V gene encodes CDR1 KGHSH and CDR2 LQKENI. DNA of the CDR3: TGTGCCAGCTCTTCCCAGGGGGCACTGGAGCAGTTCTTC. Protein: CASSSQGALEQFF.

CDR3 coding DNA: TGTGCCAGCAGCCAACTAGCGGGAGTAGGGCAGTACTTC. Protein sequence: CASSQLAGVGQYF. The rearrangement links TRBV6-5 to TRBJ2-7; 11 bases fit TRBD2. J lost 9 bases, V lost 6 bases, and 7 bases had no gene match. CDR1 is MNHEY and CDR2 is SVGAGI in the germline V gene. The CDR3 is made up of 13 amino acids.

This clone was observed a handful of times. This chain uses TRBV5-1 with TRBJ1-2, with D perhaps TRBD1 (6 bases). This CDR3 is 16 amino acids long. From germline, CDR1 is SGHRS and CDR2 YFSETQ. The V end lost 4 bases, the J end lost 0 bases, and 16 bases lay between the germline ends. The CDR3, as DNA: TGCGCCAGCAGCCCTTATGACAGGAGAGCTAACTATGGCTACACCTTC. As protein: CASSPYDRRANYGYTF. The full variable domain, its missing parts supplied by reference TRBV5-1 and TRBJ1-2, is KAGVTQTPRYLIKTRGQQVTLSCSPISGHRSVSWYQQTPGQGLQFLFEYFSETQRNKGNFPGRFSGRQFSNSRSEMNVSTLELGDSALYLCASSPYDRRANYGYTFGSGTRLTVV.

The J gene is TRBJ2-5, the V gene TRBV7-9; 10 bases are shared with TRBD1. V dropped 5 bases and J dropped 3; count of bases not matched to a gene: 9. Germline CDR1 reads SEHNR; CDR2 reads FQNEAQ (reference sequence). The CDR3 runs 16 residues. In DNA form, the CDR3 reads TGTGCCAGCAGCCCCAGCCTCGGGACAGGGGAAGAGACCCAGTACTTC. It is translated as CASSPSLGTGEETQYF.